The 5 T cell receptor beta chains given below trace back to one sample, sequenced in a study of T-cell reconstitution after alpha-beta-depleted transplantation in children. This sample's TCRbeta library carried unique molecular identifier barcodes. TCRdb re-derived calls from the PCR reads in MiXCR, one entry per CDR3 protein. The sample consists of a few hundred thousand distinct CDR3 sequences, 43% of them appearing once. Here the sequenced sample was PBMCs, taken before TCRalphabeta/CD19-depleted stem cell transplant. These TCRs come from a girl between 2 and 10 years old with aplastic anemia, due to receive a stem cell transplant.

The chain couples TRBV7-9 to TRBJ2-7; TRBD1 matches at 11 bases. J gave up 5 bases and V 1 base, and 7 bases lay outside the gene matches. The CDR3 is made up of 16 amino acids. Germline lookup yields CDR1 SEHNR and CDR2 FQNEAQ (reference sequence). For the CDR3, the DNA is TGTGCCAGCAGCTTAGTTTTACGGACAGGGGGCAACGAGCAGTACTTC. Protein sequence: CASSLVLRTGGNEQYF.

This clonotype was observed at least ten times. The chain uses TRBV7-9 and TRBJ1-4; tentative D call: TRBD1 (5 bases). V was shortened by 3 bases and J by 0 bases, with 8 bases between the two germline ends. Germline V gene sequence: CDR1 SEHNR, CDR2 FQNEAQ (reference sequence). This CDR3 is 15 amino acids long. Here the CDR3 DNA reads TGTGCCAGCAGCTTTCCGGGGGCAACTAATGAAAAACTGTTTTTT. It is translated as CASSFPGATNEKLFF.

This chain connects TRBV10-3 to TRBJ2-7; maybe TRBD1 (6 bases). V was trimmed by 11 bases and J by 5 bases, leaving 22 bases between them. The germline V gene encodes CDR1 ENHRY and CDR2 SYGVKD. The CDR3 has 14 amino acids. As DNA, the CDR3 is TGTGCCTCGGGACGGCACACAGGGAACCACGAGCAGTACTTC. Its protein is CASGRHTGNHEQYF.

The chain employs TRBV5-1 and TRBJ2-2; TRBD2 matches 11 bases. Germline V gene data show CDR1 as SGHRS and CDR2 as YFSETQ. After removal of 7 bases from V and 7 bases from J, the junction contained 9 bases not matched to a gene. The CDR3 sequence is 15 residues long. The CDR3 nucleotides read TGCGCCAGCTGTCCTAGCGGGAGGAAGGACGGGGAGCTGTTTTTT. Translated, it gives CASCPSGRKDGELFF.

In this sample, this clonotype turned up a few times. The chain's CDR3 is CSASLSVAGVGDTQYF. CDR3 coding DNA: TGCAGTGCTAGCTTGAGTGTAGCGGGAGTCGGAGATACGCAGTATTTT. The chain employs TRBV20-1 and TRBJ2-3; 9 bases map to TRBD2. J was trimmed by 5 bases and V by 3 bases; bases with no gene match: 12. The CDR3 runs 16 residues. The germline V gene has CDR1 DFQATT and CDR2 SNEGSKA (reference sequence).